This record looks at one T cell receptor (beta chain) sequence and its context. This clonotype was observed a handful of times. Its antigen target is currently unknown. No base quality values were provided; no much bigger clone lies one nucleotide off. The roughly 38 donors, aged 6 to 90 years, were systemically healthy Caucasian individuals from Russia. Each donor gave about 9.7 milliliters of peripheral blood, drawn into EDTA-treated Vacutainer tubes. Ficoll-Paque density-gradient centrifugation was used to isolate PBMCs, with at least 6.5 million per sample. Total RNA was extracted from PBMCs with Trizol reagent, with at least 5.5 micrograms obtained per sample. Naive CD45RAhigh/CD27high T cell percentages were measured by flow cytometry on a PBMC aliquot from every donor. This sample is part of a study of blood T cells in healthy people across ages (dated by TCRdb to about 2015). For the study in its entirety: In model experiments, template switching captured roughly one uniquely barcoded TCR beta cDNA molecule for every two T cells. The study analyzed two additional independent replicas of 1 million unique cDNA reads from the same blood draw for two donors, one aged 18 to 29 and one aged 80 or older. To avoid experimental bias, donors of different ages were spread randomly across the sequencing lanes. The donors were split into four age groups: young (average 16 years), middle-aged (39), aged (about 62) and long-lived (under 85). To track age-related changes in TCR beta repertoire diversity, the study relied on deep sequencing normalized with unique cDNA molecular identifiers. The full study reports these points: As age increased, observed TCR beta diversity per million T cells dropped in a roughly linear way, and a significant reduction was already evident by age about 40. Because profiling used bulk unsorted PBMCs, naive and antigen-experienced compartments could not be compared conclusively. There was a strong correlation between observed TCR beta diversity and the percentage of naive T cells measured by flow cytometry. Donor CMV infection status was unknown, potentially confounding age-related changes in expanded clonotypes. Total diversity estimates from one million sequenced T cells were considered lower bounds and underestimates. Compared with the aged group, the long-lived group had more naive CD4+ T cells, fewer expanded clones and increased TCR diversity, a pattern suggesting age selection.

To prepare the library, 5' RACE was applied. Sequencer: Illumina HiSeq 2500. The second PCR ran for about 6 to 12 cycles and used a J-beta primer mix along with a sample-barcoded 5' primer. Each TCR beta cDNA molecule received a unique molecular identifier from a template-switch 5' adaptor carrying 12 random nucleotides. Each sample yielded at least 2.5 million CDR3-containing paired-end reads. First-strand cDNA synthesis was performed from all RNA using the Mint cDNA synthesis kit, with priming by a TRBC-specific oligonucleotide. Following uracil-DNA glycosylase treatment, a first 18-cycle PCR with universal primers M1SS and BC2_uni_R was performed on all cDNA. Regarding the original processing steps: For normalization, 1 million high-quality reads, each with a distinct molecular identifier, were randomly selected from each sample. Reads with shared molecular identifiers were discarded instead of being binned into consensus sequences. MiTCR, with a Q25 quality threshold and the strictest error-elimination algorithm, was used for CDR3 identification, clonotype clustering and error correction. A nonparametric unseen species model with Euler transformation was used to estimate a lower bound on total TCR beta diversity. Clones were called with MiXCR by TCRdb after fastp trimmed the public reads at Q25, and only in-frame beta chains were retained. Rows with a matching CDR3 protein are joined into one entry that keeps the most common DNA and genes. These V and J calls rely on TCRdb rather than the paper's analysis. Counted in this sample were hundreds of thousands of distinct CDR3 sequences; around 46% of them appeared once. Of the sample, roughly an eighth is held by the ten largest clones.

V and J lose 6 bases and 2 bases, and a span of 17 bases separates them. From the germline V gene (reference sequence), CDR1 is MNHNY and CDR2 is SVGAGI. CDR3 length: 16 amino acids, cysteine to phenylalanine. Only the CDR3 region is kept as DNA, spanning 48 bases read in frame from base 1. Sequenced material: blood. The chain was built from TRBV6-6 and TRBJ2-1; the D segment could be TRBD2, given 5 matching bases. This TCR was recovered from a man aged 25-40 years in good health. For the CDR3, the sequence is CASSHPDGVAYNEQFF. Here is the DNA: TGTGCCAGCAGCCACCCCGACGGGGTTGCCTACAATGAGCAGTTCTTC.